Listed below are T cell receptor beta chains from one sample, sequenced in a study of CD8 T cells in Susac syndrome. MiXCR, applied by TCRdb to the immunoSEQ multiplex PCR reads, yields one record per CDR3 protein. The sample holds about 300,000 distinct CDR3 sequences, about 88% seen once. The sample was CD8+ T cells from PBMCs. All receptors derive from a human donor with multiple sclerosis. Each CDR3 is given with its conserved first and last residue. A D gene is named only where the DNA matches it firmly. Expanded clones are given a class, and other clones once, few, many or no size at all.

V: TRBV7-9
size: NA
J: TRBJ2-7
D: TRBD1
CDR3: CASSFPGTGAYEQYF
DNA: TGTGCCAGCAGCTTTCCCGGGACAGGGGCCTACGAGCAGTACTTC

V: TRBV5-1
size: NA
J: TRBJ2-1
D: NA
CDR3: CASSFSSSYNEQFF
DNA: TGCGCCAGCAGCTTTTCAAGCTCCTACAATGAGCAGTTCTTC

V: TRBV20-1
size: once
J: TRBJ2-1
D: NA
CDR3: CSARPSSTGEQFF
DNA: TGCAGTGCTAGACCTTCTTCTACGGGTGAGCAGTTCTTC

V: TRBV6-6
size: NA
J: TRBJ2-7
D: NA
CDR3: CASRLDYEQYF
DNA: TGTGCCAGCAGGCTGGACTACGAGCAGTACTTC

V: TRBV5-6
size: few
J: TRBJ2-2
D: NA
CDR3: CASSLELNTGELFF
DNA: TGTGCCAGCAGCTTGGAGCTAAACACCGGGGAGCTGTTTTTT

V: TRBV9
size: few
J: TRBJ2-5
D: NA
CDR3: CASSVAGLGETQYF
DNA: TGTGCCAGCAGCGTCGCGGGGCTAGGGGAGACCCAGTACTTC

V: TRBV30
size: NA
J: TRBJ1-5
D: NA
CDR3: CAWSVPGGWQPQHF
DNA: TGTGCCTGGAGTGTCCCCGGGGGCTGGCAGCCCCAGCATTTT

V: TRBV27
size: once
J: TRBJ2-7
D: TRBD2
CDR3: CASSGLAGSEEQYF
DNA: TGTGCCAGCAGCGGACTAGCGGGAAGTGAGGAGCAGTACTTC

V: TRBV4-3
size: NA
J: TRBJ2-1
D: TRBD2
CDR3: CASSHGGEGGNEQFF
DNA: TGCGCCAGCAGCCACGGAGGGGAGGGCGGCAATGAGCAGTTCTTC

V: TRBV4-2
size: NA
J: TRBJ2-1
D: TRBD1
CDR3: CASSQQGPAGGYNEQFF
DNA: TGTGCCAGCAGCCAACAGGGGCCGGCAGGGGGTTACAATGAGCAGTTCTTC

V: TRBV9
size: NA
J: TRBJ2-1
D: NA
CDR3: CASSVVLVYNEQFF
DNA: TGTGCCAGCAGCGTAGTGTTGGTTTACAATGAGCAGTTCTTC

V: TRBV19
size: NA
J: TRBJ1-2
D: NA
CDR3: CASMGRRDYGYTF
DNA: TGTGCCAGTATGGGGAGGCGCGACTATGGCTACACCTTC

V: TRBV2
size: NA
J: TRBJ2-3
D: NA
CDR3: CASKVIAGPDTQYF
DNA: TGTGCCAGCAAGGTGATAGCCGGACCGGATACGCAGTATTTT

V: TRBV6-2/TRBV6-3
size: NA
J: TRBJ2-7
D: NA
CDR3: CASSYSAAGGEQYF
DNA: TGTGCCAGCAGTTACTCGGCAGCTGGAGGTGAGCAGTACTTC

V: TRBV30
size: few
J: TRBJ2-3
D: TRBD1
CDR3: CAWGTAHSTDTQYF
DNA: TGTGCCTGGGGGACAGCCCATAGCACAGATACGCAGTATTTT

V: TRBV20-1
size: NA
J: TRBJ2-1
D: TRBD2
CDR3: CSAKRRERYNEQFF
DNA: TGCAGTGCCAAGCGGCGGGAGCGCTACAATGAGCAGTTCTTC

V: TRBV6-5
size: NA
J: TRBJ1-5
D: NA
CDR3: CASSYSGEFQPQHF
DNA: TGTGCCAGCAGTTACTCTGGGGAGTTCCAGCCCCAGCATTTT

V: TRBV14
size: NA
J: TRBJ2-1
D: NA
CDR3: CASSHHRDNFNEQFF
DNA: TGTGCCAGCAGCCACCACCGGGACAATTTTAATGAGCAGTTCTTC

V: TRBV29-1
size: NA
J: TRBJ1-5
D: NA
CDR3: CSVAGTDQPQHF
DNA: TGCAGCGTTGCAGGTACAGATCAGCCCCAGCATTTT

V: TRBV2
size: NA
J: TRBJ2-3
D: TRBD2
CDR3: CASRDWTREGPGDTQYF
DNA: TGTGCCAGCAGGGATTGGACGCGGGAGGGCCCCGGAGATACGCAGTATTTT

V: TRBV9
size: NA
J: TRBJ2-1
D: NA
CDR3: CASRDSGNEQFF
DNA: TGTGCCAGCAGGGATTCGGGCAATGAGCAGTTCTTC

V: TRBV9
size: NA
J: TRBJ1-1
D: NA
CDR3: CASSDPSTEAFF
DNA: TGTGCCAGCAGCGACCCCAGTACTGAAGCTTTCTTT

V: TRBV29-1
size: NA
J: TRBJ2-1
D: TRBD1
CDR3: CSADRGRNEQFF
DNA: TGCAGCGCGGACAGGGGGCGGAATGAGCAGTTCTTC

V: TRBV30
size: NA
J: TRBJ2-3
D: NA
CDR3: CAWNTGPTDTQYF
DNA: TGTGCCTGGAATACGGGACCCACAGATACGCAGTATTTT

V: TRBV4-3
size: NA
J: TRBJ2-3
D: TRBD2
CDR3: CASSQELAGALTDTQYF
DNA: TGCGCCAGCAGCCAGGAACTAGCGGGGGCTCTCACAGATACGCAGTATTTT

V: TRBV10-3
size: NA
J: TRBJ2-2
D: NA
CDR3: CAISVVGDDGELFF
DNA: TGTGCCATCAGTGTTGTGGGGGACGACGGGGAGCTGTTTTTT

V: TRBV3-1
size: NA
J: TRBJ2-7
D: TRBD2
CDR3: CASSQDLSGGTAYEQYF
DNA: TGTGCCAGCAGCCAAGATCTTAGCGGGGGGACAGCCTACGAGCAGTACTTC

V: TRBV6-5
size: NA
J: TRBJ2-7
D: TRBD2
CDR3: CASSYGTSVDEQYF
DNA: TGTGCCAGCAGTTACGGGACTAGCGTCGACGAGCAGTACTTC

V: TRBV4-1
size: NA
J: TRBJ1-5
D: NA
CDR3: CASSQDSAEGNQPQHF
DNA: TGCGCCAGCAGCCAAGATTCAGCGGAGGGCAATCAGCCCCAGCATTTT

V: TRBV23-1
size: NA
J: TRBJ1-1
D: NA
CDR3: CASNSQSRGGTEAFF
DNA: TGCGCCAGCAATTCCCAGTCCCGGGGTGGGACTGAAGCTTTCTTT

V: TRBV20-1
size: once
J: TRBJ2-7
D: TRBD1
CDR3: CSASPTDRPSYEQYF
DNA: TGCAGTGCGTCCCCGACGGACAGGCCATCCTACGAGCAGTACTTC

V: TRBV6-1
size: few
J: TRBJ2-2
D: NA
CDR3: CASRTPGSDTGELFF
DNA: TGTGCCAGCAGAACCCCAGGGAGCGACACCGGGGAGCTGTTTTTT

V: TRBV30
size: NA
J: TRBJ2-7
D: TRBD1
CDR3: CACSQGAYEQYF
DNA: TGTGCCTGTTCACAGGGGGCCTACGAGCAGTACTTC

V: TRBV2
size: NA
J: TRBJ2-7
D: NA
CDR3: CASTLGEGIEQYF
DNA: TGTGCCAGCACCCTAGGAGAAGGAATCGAGCAGTACTTC

V: TRBV11-2
size: NA
J: TRBJ2-7
D: TRBD2
CDR3: CASSLDLGLAASSYEQYF
DNA: TGTGCCAGCAGCTTAGATCTGGGACTAGCGGCGAGCTCCTACGAGCAGTACTTC

V: TRBV28
size: few
J: TRBJ1-2
D: NA
CDR3: CASSLDSNYGYTF
DNA: TGTGCCAGCAGTTTGGACAGCAACTATGGCTACACCTTC

V: TRBV14
size: NA
J: TRBJ2-7
D: TRBD2
CDR3: CASSQAAGVRYEQYF
DNA: TGTGCCAGCAGCCAAGCGGCGGGAGTGCGTTACGAGCAGTACTTC

V: TRBV12-3/TRBV12-4
size: NA
J: TRBJ1-2
D: NA
CDR3: CASSWGYGYTF
DNA: TGTGCCAGCTCCTGGGGGTATGGCTACACCTTC

V: TRBV6-5
size: NA
J: TRBJ2-1
D: TRBD2
CDR3: CASSYRVAGGNNEQFF
DNA: TGTGCCAGCAGTTACCGGGTAGCGGGAGGGAACAATGAGCAGTTCTTC

V: TRBV20-1
size: NA
J: TRBJ2-7
D: NA
CDR3: CSARDPWDLMGDEQYF
DNA: TGCAGTGCTAGAGATCCTTGGGACCTCATGGGCGACGAGCAGTACTTC

V: TRBV20-1
size: NA
J: TRBJ1-5
D: TRBD1
CDR3: CSAARGTGEDSNQPQHF
DNA: TGCAGTGCCGCCCGGGGGACAGGGGAGGATAGCAATCAGCCCCAGCATTTT

V: TRBV20-1
size: NA
J: TRBJ1-5
D: NA
CDR3: CSARDRTTSNQPQHF
DNA: TGCAGTGCTAGAGATCGGACGACTAGCAATCAGCCCCAGCATTTT

V: TRBV6-5
size: NA
J: TRBJ1-5
D: NA
CDR3: CASSYSEGNQPQHF
DNA: TGTGCCAGCAGTTACTCGGAGGGCAATCAGCCCCAGCATTTT

V: TRBV19
size: NA
J: TRBJ2-7
D: NA
CDR3: CASSFASTSYEQYF
DNA: TGTGCCAGTAGTTTCGCGAGTACAAGCTACGAGCAGTACTTC

V: TRBV5-1
size: NA
J: TRBJ2-2
D: NA
CDR3: CASSSLRGYTGELFF
DNA: TGCGCCAGCAGCTCTCTCAGGGGCTACACCGGGGAGCTGTTTTTT

V: TRBV14
size: NA
J: TRBJ2-1
D: NA
CDR3: CASSQDGWPGWEFF
DNA: TGTGCCAGCAGCCAAGATGGGTGGCCAGGATGGGAGTTCTTC

V: TRBV7-2
size: NA
J: TRBJ2-7
D: NA
CDR3: CASSESGTGFVEQYF
DNA: TGTGCCAGCAGCGAAAGCGGGACAGGTTTCGTAGAGCAGTACTTC

V: TRBV9
size: NA
J: TRBJ1-2
D: TRBD1
CDR3: CASSVGGTGGVSLDGYTF
DNA: TGTGCCAGCAGCGTAGGTGGGACAGGGGGCGTTTCGTTGGATGGCTACACCTTC

V: TRBV20-1
size: NA
J: TRBJ1-4
D: TRBD1
CDR3: CSASHPTGTYNEKLFF
DNA: TGCAGTGCTTCCCATCCGACAGGGACTTATAATGAAAAACTGTTTTTT

V: TRBV12-3/TRBV12-4
size: NA
J: TRBJ2-5
D: NA
CDR3: CASSPGQKETQYF
DNA: TGTGCCAGCAGTCCCGGACAGAAAGAGACCCAGTACTTC